These 2 T cell receptor beta chains were all obtained from the same sample, sequenced in a study of T cells in Graves' hyperthyroidism and ophthalmopathy. Template material for amplifying TCR beta CDR3 regions consisted of RNA transcripts. The HTBI primer set served for first-round RT-PCR of the TCR CDR3. TCRdb re-derived calls from the multiplex PCR reads in MiXCR, one entry per CDR3 protein. The profile shows 550,000 to 600,000 distinct CDR3 sequences, 13% to 15% of them singletons. The source material was blood. These receptor sequences come from a woman aged 18-29 years with Graves' ophthalmopathy.

This clonotype came up many times. This chain connects TRBV27 to TRBJ1-2; possible D gene TRBD1, 5 bases. CDR3 length: 14 residues. Germline V gene lookup returns CDR1 MNHEY and CDR2 SMNVEV (reference sequence). V lost 4 bases and J lost 4, with 13 bases in between. The CDR3 sequence: CASSSGLVSYGYTF. The CDR3 region has the DNA TGTGCCAGCAGTTCGGGACTGGTCAGCTATGGCTACACCTTC.

This clonotype was detected ten times or more. The chain has TRBV7-9 and TRBJ2-7; D may match TRBD1 or TRBD2 (7 bases each). V dropped 6 bases and J dropped 5 bases, with 14 bases sitting between them. CDR1 is SEHNR, CDR2 FQNEAQ, per germline (reference sequence). The CDR3 consists of 13 residues. CDR3 in amino acids: CASSSQGGDEQYF. DNA of the CDR3: TGTGCCAGCAGTTCCCAGGGGGGGGACGAGCAGTACTTC.